These 9 T cell receptor beta chains came from one sample sequenced in a study of early T cells in non-severe SARS-CoV-2 infection. Using its own MiXCR run on the 5' RACE reads, TCRdb lists one record per CDR3 protein. The sample carries tens of thousands of distinct CDR3 sequences, around 10% recorded once. The material was whole blood, obtained at baseline. These receptors came from an adult who was a healthcare worker with PCR-confirmed SARS-CoV-2 infection or an uninfected control (not recorded which).

This clonotype has at least ten counts. V is TRBV19 and J is TRBJ2-6, with 8 bases aligning to TRBD1. This CDR3 is 15 amino acids long. Germline-derived CDR1 and CDR2 are LNHDA and SQIVND (reference sequence). The trim removed 4 bases at V and 2 bases at J, leaving 1 base unmatched. The CDR3: CASSTTGAGANVLTF. The DNA for the CDR3 is TGTGCCAGTAGTACGACAGGGGCTGGGGCCAACGTCCTGACTTTC.

This clonotype was seen only a few times. The V and J genes are TRBV28 and TRBJ2-7; 8 bases agree with TRBD1. With 5 bases clipped from V and 6 bases from J, the junction kept 9 bases outside the gene matches. Germline-derived CDR1 and CDR2 are MDHEN and SYDVKM. The CDR3 extends over 14 amino acids. CDR3 DNA sequence: TGTGCCAGCAGTCCACGGACAGGGAGGTCCGAGCAGTACTTC. Amino acids: CASSPRTGRSEQYF.

The rearrangement links TRBV7-6 to TRBJ2-7, with TRBD1 identical over 7 bases. The germline V gene has CDR1 SGHVS and CDR2 FNYEAQ. Trimming cost V 4 bases and J 1 base; bases outside gene matches: 7. This CDR3 spans 15 amino acids. For the CDR3, the DNA is TGTGCCAGCAGCTACCGACAGGGCGCTTCCTACGAGCAGTACTTC. Its protein product is CASSYRQGASYEQYF.

This chain uses TRBV28 with TRBJ2-5; perhaps TRBD1 as D (6 bases). Germline V gene sequence: CDR1 MDHEN, CDR2 SYDVKM. The V and J ends lost 6 bases and 2 bases respectively, with 22 bases between them. The CDR3 is 17 residues long. The CDR3 DNA follows: TGTGCCAGCAGCCCCTACAGGGTTCTCGCCCTACAAGAGACCCAGTACTTC. As protein: CASSPYRVLALQETQYF.

This clonotype was recorded at least ten times. The rearrangement links TRBV18 to TRBJ2-3; TRBD1 agrees at 10 bases. Losses at the gene ends were 6 bases for V and 5 bases for J; bases not matched to a gene: 8. Germline loops: CDR1 KGHSH, CDR2 LQKENI. The CDR3 is made up of 15 amino acids. DNA for the CDR3: TGTGCCAGCTCCCCTCGACAGGGGGCCATAGATACGCAGTATTTT. Its translation: CASSPRQGAIDTQYF.

The V and J genes are TRBV5-1 and TRBJ2-3; D may correspond to TRBD1 or TRBD2 (5 bases each). Germline CDR1 is SGHRS and CDR2 is YFSETQ. CDR3 length equals 14 residues. Trimming pared 0 bases from V and 5 bases from J, leaving 10 bases between. As DNA, the CDR3 is TGCGCCAGCAGCTTGGCAGGGAGTCAAGATACGCAGTATTTT. Translation: CASSLAGSQDTQYF.

This clonotype was counted many times. The gene calls are TRBV24-1 and TRBJ2-7; D gene uncertain. The V end lost 5 bases, the J end lost 4 bases, and 8 bases lay between the germline ends. Germline V gives CDR1 KGHDR, CDR2 SFDVKD. CDR3 length: 12 residues. The CDR3, as DNA: TGTGCCACCAGTGTCGATGGATACGAGCAGTACTTC. Translation: CATSVDGYEQYF.

This clonotype was picked up a small number of times. The gene calls are TRBV7-3 and TRBJ2-5; D is tentatively TRBD1 or TRBD2 (5 bases each). Trimming shortened V by 4 bases and J by 5 bases, and 14 bases separated the two germline ends. From germline, CDR1 is SGHTA and CDR2 FQGTGA. The CDR3 has 14 amino acids. CDR3 in amino acids: CASSYKGRGETQYF. In nucleotides, the CDR3 is TGTGCCAGCAGCTATAAGGGGCGAGGGGAGACCCAGTACTTC.

This clonotype was observed many times. The chain employs TRBV7-2 and TRBJ1-6; 7 bases are a match to TRBD1. J was trimmed by 6 bases and V by 3 bases; bases with no gene match: 8. This CDR3 contains 16 residues. Germline loops: CDR1 SGHTA, CDR2 FQGNSA. The CDR3 protein is CASSFRDSRTNSPLHF. CDR3 nucleotides: TGTGCCAGCAGCTTCCGGGACAGCAGAACTAATTCACCCCTCCACTTT.